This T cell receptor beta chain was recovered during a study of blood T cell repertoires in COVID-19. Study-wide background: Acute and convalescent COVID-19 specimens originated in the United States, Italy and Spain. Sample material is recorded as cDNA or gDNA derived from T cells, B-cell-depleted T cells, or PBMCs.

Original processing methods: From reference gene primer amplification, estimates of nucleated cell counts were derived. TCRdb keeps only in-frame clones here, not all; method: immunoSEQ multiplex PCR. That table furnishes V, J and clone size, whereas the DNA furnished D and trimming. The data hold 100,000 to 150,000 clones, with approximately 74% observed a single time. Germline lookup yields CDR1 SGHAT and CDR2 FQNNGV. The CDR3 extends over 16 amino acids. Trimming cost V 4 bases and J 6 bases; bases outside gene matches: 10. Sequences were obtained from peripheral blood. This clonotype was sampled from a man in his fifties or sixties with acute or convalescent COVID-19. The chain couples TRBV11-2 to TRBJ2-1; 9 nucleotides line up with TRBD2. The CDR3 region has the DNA TGTGCCAGCAGCTCAGCTTCTAGCGGGGCCGTCAATGAGCAGTTCTTC. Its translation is CASSSASSGAVNEQFF.